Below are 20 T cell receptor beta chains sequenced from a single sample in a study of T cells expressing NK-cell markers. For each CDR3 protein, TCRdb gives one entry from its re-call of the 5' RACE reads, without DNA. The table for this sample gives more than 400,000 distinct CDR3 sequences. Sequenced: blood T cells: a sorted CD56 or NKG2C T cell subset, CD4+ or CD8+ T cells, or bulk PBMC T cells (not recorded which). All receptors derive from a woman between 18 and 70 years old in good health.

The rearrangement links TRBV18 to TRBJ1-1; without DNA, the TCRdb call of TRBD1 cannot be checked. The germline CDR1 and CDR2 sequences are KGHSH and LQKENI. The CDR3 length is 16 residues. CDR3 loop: CASSPPQGAGNTEAFF.

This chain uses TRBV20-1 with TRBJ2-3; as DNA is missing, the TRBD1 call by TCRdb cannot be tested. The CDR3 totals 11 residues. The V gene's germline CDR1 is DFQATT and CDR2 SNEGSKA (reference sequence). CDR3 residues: CSAQRGGTQYF.

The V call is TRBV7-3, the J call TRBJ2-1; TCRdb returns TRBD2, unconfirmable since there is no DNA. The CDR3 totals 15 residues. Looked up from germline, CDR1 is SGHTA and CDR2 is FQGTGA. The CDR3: CASSPGLSAYNEQFF.

The CDR3 sequence is CASSLNYEQYF. This chain uses TRBV6-2 or TRBV6-3 with TRBJ2-7. This CDR3 is 11 amino acids long. In germline, CDR1 is MNHEY, CDR2 SVGEGT.

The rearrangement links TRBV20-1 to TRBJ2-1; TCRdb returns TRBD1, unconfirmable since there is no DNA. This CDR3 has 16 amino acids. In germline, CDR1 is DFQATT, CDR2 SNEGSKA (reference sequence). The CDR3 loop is CSAQGRGGNSYNEQFF.

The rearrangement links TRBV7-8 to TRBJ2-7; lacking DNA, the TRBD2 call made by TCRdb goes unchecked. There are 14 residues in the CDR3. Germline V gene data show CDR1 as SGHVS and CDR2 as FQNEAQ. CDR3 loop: CASDARASSYEQYF. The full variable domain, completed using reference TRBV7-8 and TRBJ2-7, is GAGVSQSPRYKVAKRGQDVALRCDPISGHVSLFWYQQALGQGPEFLTYFQNEAQLDKSGLPSDRFFAERPEGSVSTLKIQRTQQEDSAVYLCASDARASSYEQYFGPGTRLTVT.

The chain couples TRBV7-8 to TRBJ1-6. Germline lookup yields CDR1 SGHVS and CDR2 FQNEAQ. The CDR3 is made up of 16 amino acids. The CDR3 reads CASSLGTSSYNSPLHF.

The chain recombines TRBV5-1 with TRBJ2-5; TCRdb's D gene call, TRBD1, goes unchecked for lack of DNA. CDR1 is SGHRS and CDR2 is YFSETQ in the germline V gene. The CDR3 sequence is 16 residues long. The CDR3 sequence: CASGGTGGAFFETQYF.

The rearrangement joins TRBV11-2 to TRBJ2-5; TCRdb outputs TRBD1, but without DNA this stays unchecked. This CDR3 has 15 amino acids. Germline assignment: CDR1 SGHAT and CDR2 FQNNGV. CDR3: CASSLDPGGHETQYF.

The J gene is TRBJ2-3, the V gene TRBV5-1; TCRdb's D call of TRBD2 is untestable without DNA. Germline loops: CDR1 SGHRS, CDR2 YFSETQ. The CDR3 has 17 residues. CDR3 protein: CASSPIRGYAPRDTQYF.

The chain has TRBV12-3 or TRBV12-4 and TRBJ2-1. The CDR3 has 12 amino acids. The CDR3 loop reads CASSRRDNEQFF.

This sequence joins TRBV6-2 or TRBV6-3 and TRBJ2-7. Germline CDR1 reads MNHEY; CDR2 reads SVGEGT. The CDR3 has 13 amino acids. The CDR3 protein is CASSYSGLYEQYF.

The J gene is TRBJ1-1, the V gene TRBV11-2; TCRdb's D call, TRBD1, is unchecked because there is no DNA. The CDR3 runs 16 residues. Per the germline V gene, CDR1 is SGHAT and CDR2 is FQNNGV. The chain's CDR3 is CASSPSGTGRRTEAFF.

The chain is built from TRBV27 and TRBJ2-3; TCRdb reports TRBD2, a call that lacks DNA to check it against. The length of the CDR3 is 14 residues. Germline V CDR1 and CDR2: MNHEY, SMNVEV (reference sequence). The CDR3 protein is CASSLGPSADTQYF.

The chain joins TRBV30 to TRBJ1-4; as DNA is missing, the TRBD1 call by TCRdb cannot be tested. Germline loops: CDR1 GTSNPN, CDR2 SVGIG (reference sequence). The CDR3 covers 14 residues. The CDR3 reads CAWGYSPYNEKLFF.

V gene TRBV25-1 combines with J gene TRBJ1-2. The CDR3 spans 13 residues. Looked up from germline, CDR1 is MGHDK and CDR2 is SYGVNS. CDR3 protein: CASSEYAGTVYTF.

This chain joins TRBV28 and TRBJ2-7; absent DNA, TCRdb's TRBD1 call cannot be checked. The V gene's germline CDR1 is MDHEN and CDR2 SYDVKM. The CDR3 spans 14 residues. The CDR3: CASRWGQVNYEQYF.

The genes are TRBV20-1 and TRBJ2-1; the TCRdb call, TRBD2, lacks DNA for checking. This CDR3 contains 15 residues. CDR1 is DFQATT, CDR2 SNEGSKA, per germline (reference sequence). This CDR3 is CSATSGSFTYNEQFF.

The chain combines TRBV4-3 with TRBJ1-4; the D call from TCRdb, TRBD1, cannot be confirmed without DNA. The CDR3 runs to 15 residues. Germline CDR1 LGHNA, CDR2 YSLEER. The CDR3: CASSQVTGAAEKLFF.

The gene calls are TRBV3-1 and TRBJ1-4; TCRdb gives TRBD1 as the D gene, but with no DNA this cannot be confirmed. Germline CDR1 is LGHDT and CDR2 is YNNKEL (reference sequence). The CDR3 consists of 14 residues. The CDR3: CASSPPGTSQKLFF.